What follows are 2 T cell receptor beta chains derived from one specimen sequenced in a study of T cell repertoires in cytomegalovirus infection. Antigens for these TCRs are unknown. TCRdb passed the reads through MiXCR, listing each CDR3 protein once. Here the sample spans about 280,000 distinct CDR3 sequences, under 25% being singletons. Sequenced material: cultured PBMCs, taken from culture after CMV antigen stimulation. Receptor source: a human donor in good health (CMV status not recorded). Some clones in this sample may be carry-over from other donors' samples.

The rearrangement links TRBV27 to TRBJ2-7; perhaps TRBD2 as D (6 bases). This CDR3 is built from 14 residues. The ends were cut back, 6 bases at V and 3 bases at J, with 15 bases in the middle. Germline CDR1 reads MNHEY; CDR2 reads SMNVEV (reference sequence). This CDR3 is CASSSATRRYEQYF. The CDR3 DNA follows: TGTGCCAGCAGCTCTGCGACTAGGCGCTACGAGCAGTACTTC.

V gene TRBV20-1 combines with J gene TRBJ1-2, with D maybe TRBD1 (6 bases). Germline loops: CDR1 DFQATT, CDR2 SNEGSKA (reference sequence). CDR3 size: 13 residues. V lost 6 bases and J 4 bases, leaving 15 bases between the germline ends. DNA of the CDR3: TGCAGTGCCGGGACACTGGTGGGCTATGGCTACACCTTC. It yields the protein CSAGTLVGYGYTF.